These 24 T cell receptor beta chains originate from one sample sequenced in a study of blood T cell repertoires in COVID-19. Assay used: immunoSEQ multiplex PCR; TCRdb lists only in-frame clones, some missing. The top ten hold approximately 0.7% of the sample, which has about 260,000 clones, around 90% seen once. Material: peripheral blood. These receptors came from a human donor in a cohort sampled during active COVID-19.

This clone was detected only once. The rearrangement links TRBV14 to TRBJ1-3, with TRBD1 matching over 8 bases. CDR1 is SGHDN and CDR2 is FVKESK in the germline V gene. The junction had 5 bases not matched to a gene; V was cut back by 5 bases and J by 2 bases. This CDR3 is 15 amino acids long. CDR3 region: CASSKDRDTGNTIYF. The DNA for the CDR3 is TGTGCCAGCAGCAAGGACAGGGACACTGGAAACACCATATATTTT.

CDR3 coding DNA: TGCGCCAGCAGCCTGACAGACACCTCTAACTATGGCTACACCTTC. This encodes CASSLTDTSNYGYTF. The chain links TRBV5-1 to TRBJ1-2; the D gene is possibly TRBD1 (5 bases). In germline, CDR1 is SGHRS, CDR2 YFSETQ. Trimming cost V 4 bases and J 0 bases, with 13 bases left between them. CDR3 length equals 15 residues.

The genes are TRBV10-3 and TRBJ2-7, with 7 bases identical to TRBD2. Germline values: CDR1 ENHRY, CDR2 SYGVKD. Trimming at V came to 3 bases and at J to 0 bases, leaving 8 bases not matched to a gene. The length of the CDR3 is 16 residues. The CDR3 here is CAISEGLAASSYEQYF. The CDR3 region has the DNA TGTGCCATCAGTGAAGGGCTAGCGGCCAGCTCCTACGAGCAGTACTTC.

The gene calls are TRBV4-3 and TRBJ1-3; 7 nucleotides align to TRBD1. After removal of 0 bases from V and 3 bases from J, the junction contained 5 bases not matched to a gene. The CDR3 length is 16 residues. Germline V lookup: CDR1 LGHNA, CDR2 YSLEER. The CDR3 protein is CASSQERAGGGNTIYF. The DNA of the CDR3 is TGCGCCAGCAGCCAAGAGAGGGCAGGGGGTGGAAACACCATATATTTT.

The chain combines TRBV6-6 with TRBJ1-1; TRBD1 agrees at 8 bases. J gave up 7 bases and V 6 bases, and 7 bases lay outside the gene matches. The V gene's germline CDR1 is MNHNY and CDR2 SVGAGI (reference sequence). The CDR3 totals 13 residues. The CDR3 bases are TGTGCCAGCAGCAAAGAGGACAGGGTTGAAGCTTTCTTT. Translating gives CASSKEDRVEAFF.

This clone has just one count. The chain is built from TRBV12-3 or TRBV12-4 and TRBJ1-2; no reliable D call. Trimming shortened V by 6 bases and J by 4 bases, and 12 bases separated the two germline ends. This CDR3 has 13 amino acids. Here the CDR3 reads CASSLSGGYGYTF. CDR3 in DNA: TGTGCCAGCAGCTTATCAGGAGGCTATGGCTACACCTTC.

The V gene is TRBV6-5, the J gene TRBJ2-7; TRBD2 agrees at 8 bases. The V and J ends lost 0 bases and 4 bases, in that order; junction bases with no gene match: 2. Germline assignment: CDR1 MNHEY and CDR2 SVGAGI. The CDR3 consists of 14 residues. CDR3 sequence: CASSYSGLEYEQYF. CDR3 in DNA: TGTGCCAGCAGTTACTCGGGACTAGAGTACGAGCAGTACTTC.

The chain couples TRBV29-1 to TRBJ2-7; 15 nucleotides align to TRBD2. The germline V gene encodes CDR1 SQVTM and CDR2 ANQGSEA. With V trimmed by 3 bases and J by 0 bases, 0 bases remained unmatched. The CDR3 extends over 15 amino acids. The CDR3 DNA reads as TGCAGCGTTGAGGGACTAGCGGGAGGCTCCTACGAGCAGTACTTC. Translating it yields CSVEGLAGGSYEQYF.

The rearrangement joins TRBV19 to TRBJ1-4, with D perhaps matching TRBD1 (5 bases). Looked up from germline, CDR1 is LNHDA and CDR2 is SQIVND (reference sequence). Trimming removed 5 bases at V and 6 bases at J, with 10 bases between. The length of the CDR3 is 13 residues. CDR3 bases: TGTGCCAGTAGTCGTCAGGGCCATGAAAAACTGTTTTTT. This codes for CASSRQGHEKLFF.

V and J are TRBV27 and TRBJ2-3; no reliable D call. Germline CDR1 reads MNHEY; CDR2 reads SMNVEV (reference sequence). The V end was cut by 1 base, the J end by 2 bases, with 4 bases between. The CDR3 has 13 residues. CDR3 nucleotide sequence: TGTGCCAGCAGTTTATTGTACACAGATACGCAGTATTTT. Translating gives CASSLLYTDTQYF.

V and J are TRBV4-3 and TRBJ2-7, with a tentative D call TRBD1 (6 bases). V was clipped by 3 bases and J by 5 bases, with 23 bases between them. The CDR3 consists of 17 residues. Germline CDR1 LGHNA, CDR2 YSLEER. CDR3 residues: CASSHGSIAGTPNEQYF. The CDR3 coding sequence is TGCGCCAGCAGCCATGGATCAATCGCCGGGACACCTAACGAGCAGTACTTC.

The DNA of the CDR3 is TGTGCCAGCACCTCCGATAGAATGAACACTGAAGCTTTCTTT. The encoded protein is CASTSDRMNTEAFF. The chain is built from TRBV6-5 and TRBJ1-1; no clear D. The CDR3 consists of 14 residues. The V and J ends lost 7 bases and 0 bases respectively, with 12 bases between them. Germline V gene data show CDR1 as MNHEY and CDR2 as SVGAGI.

The chain is built from TRBV18 and TRBJ2-7, with D possibly TRBD1 on 5 matching bases. Per the germline V gene, CDR1 is KGHSH and CDR2 is LQKENI. V was clipped by 6 bases and J by 0 bases, with 12 bases between them. The CDR3 length is 14 residues. DNA of the CDR3: TGTGCCAGCTCGCTCAACAGGAACTCCTACGAGCAGTACTTC. Protein product: CASSLNRNSYEQYF.

The chain joins TRBV19 to TRBJ2-7, with TRBD2 matching over 7 bases. This CDR3 has 17 amino acids. The ends lost 3 bases at V and 3 bases at J; junction bases unmatched: 14. Germline values: CDR1 LNHDA, CDR2 SQIVND (reference sequence). Here the CDR3 reads CASSMALGGAGIYEQYF. In nucleotides, the CDR3 is TGTGCCAGTAGTATGGCCCTCGGGGGAGCGGGGATCTACGAGCAGTACTTC. Using reference TRBV19 and TRBJ2-7 for the parts outside the CDR3, the full variable domain is DGGITQSPKYLFRKEGQNVTLSCEQNLNHDAMYWYRQDPGQGLRLIYYSQIVNDFQKGDIAEGYSVSREKKESFPLTVTSAQKNPTAFYLCASSMALGGAGIYEQYFGPGTRLTVT.

This clone was counted a single time. The chain has TRBV12-3 or TRBV12-4 and TRBJ1-2; no clear D. The CDR3 contains 11 residues. V gave up 3 bases and J gave up 4 bases, with 3 bases separating them. In DNA form, the CDR3 reads TGTGCCAGCAGTTTCGGCTATGGCTACACCTTC. Protein sequence: CASSFGYGYTF.

This chain joins TRBV5-1 and TRBJ2-7, with D possibly TRBD1 on 6 matching bases. The V end lost 4 bases, the J end lost 1 base, and 12 bases lay between the germline ends. CDR3 length: 14 residues. The germline gives CDR1 SGHRS, CDR2 YFSETQ. CDR3 DNA: TGCGCCAGCAGCATTCGACAGGCTTCCTACGAGCAGTACTTC. This translates into CASSIRQASYEQYF.

The V and J genes are TRBV7-8 and TRBJ1-2; D may be TRBD1 (6 bases). CDR1 and CDR2 (germline): SGHVS, FQNEAQ. This CDR3 has 16 amino acids. The V end was cut by 1 base, the J end by 3 bases, with 15 bases between. The CDR3 DNA follows: TGTGCCAGCAGCTTAGGATGGGTCAGGGGAGACTATGGCTACACCTTC. Translation gives CASSLGWVRGDYGYTF. The whole variable domain, remainder taken from reference TRBV7-8 and TRBJ1-2, is GAGVSQSPRYKVAKRGQDVALRCDPISGHVSLFWYQQALGQGPEFLTYFQNEAQLDKSGLPSDRFFAERPEGSVSTLKIQRTQQEDSAVYLCASSLGWVRGDYGYTFGSGTRLTVV.

J is TRBJ1-5 and V is TRBV28; weak D call: TRBD1 (6 bases). Germline CDR1 reads MDHEN; CDR2 reads SYDVKM. Trimming removed 6 bases at V and 1 base at J, with 22 bases between. CDR3 length: 18 residues. CDR3 sequence (DNA): TGTGCCAGCAGGGACCGGAAGGACGGGACACTAAGCAATCAGCCCCAGCATTTT. Its translation is CASRDRKDGTLSNQPQHF.

The chain couples TRBV19 to TRBJ1-5, with a weak D call TRBD1 (6 bases). Per the germline V gene, CDR1 is LNHDA and CDR2 is SQIVND (reference sequence). V was shortened by 3 bases and J by 4 bases, with 13 bases between the two germline ends. There are 15 residues in the CDR3. In nucleotides, the CDR3 is TGTGCCAGTAGTATGGGGGATAGGGGGAATCAGCCCCAGCATTTT. Residues: CASSMGDRGNQPQHF.

The chain has TRBV5-1 and TRBJ2-5; perhaps TRBD2 as D (6 bases). Germline V gene data show CDR1 as SGHRS and CDR2 as YFSETQ. The length of the CDR3 is 16 residues. The germline V and J ends were trimmed by 5 bases and 5 bases, with 22 bases remaining between them. The CDR3 bases are TGCGCCAGCAGAGCCTCTCGCGGGAACGACCGGGAGACCCAGTACTTC. Translation: CASRASRGNDRETQYF.

This sequence joins TRBV5-8 and TRBJ2-3, with TRBD1 matching 8 bases. Germline CDR1 reads SGHTS; CDR2 reads YDEGEE. The CDR3 has 14 amino acids. The V and J ends lost 3 bases and 1 base, in that order; junction bases with no gene match: 1. The CDR3 is CASSSGQGTDTQYF. The CDR3 DNA reads as TGTGCCAGCAGCTCGGGACAGGGCACAGATACGCAGTATTTT.

This clone was counted between two and nine times. This rearrangement joins TRBV5-5 to TRBJ1-1, with 7 bases fitting TRBD1. The CDR3 runs to 13 residues. The V gene's germline CDR1 is SGHKS and CDR2 YYEKEE (reference sequence). The trim removed 4 bases at V and 3 bases at J, leaving 3 bases unmatched. The CDR3 loop is CASSPQGYTEAFF. CDR3 DNA: TGTGCCAGCAGCCCACAGGGGTACACTGAAGCTTTCTTT.

The chain carries TRBV4-2 and TRBJ2-5; TRBD2 is a possible D gene (6 bases). CDR3 size: 16 residues. The ends were cut back, 5 bases at V and 5 bases at J, with 21 bases in the middle. CDR1 is LGHNA and CDR2 is YNFKEQ in the germline V gene. CDR3 amino acids: CASSTGRTRNLETQYF. The CDR3 DNA reads as TGTGCCAGCAGCACTGGGAGGACGCGAAATTTGGAGACCCAGTACTTC.

The V and J genes are TRBV6-5 and TRBJ2-1; TRBD2 matches at 7 bases. The CDR3 runs to 15 residues. Germline values: CDR1 MNHEY, CDR2 SVGAGI. J lost 1 base, V lost 0 bases, and 0 bases had no gene match. This CDR3 reads CASSYSGGSYNEQFF. The CDR3 bases are TGTGCCAGCAGTTACTCGGGGGGGTCCTACAATGAGCAGTTCTTC.